Presented here are 31 T cell receptor beta chains from one specimen sequenced in a study of CD8+ T cells in alopecia areata. RNA extraction and reverse transcription yielded cDNA as sequencing template. Generated by immunoSEQ multiplex PCR, the TCRdb table keeps only in-frame clones and is missing some. The sample has fewer than 150,000 clones, around 82% seen once. The treatment: oral pan-JAK inhibitor, 5-10 mg twice daily. The specimen was CD8+ T cells sorted from blood, collected at week 4, from a patient treated with tofacitinib. The receptors stem from a human donor with alopecia areata.

V usage is TRBV29-1 and J usage is TRBJ2-3, with 9 bases identical to TRBD1. Germline V lookup: CDR1 SQVTM, CDR2 ANQGSEA. This CDR3 is 12 amino acids long. V lost 4 bases, J lost 7 bases, and 3 bases stayed unmatched. CDR3 loop: CSVGDRGYTQYF. CDR3 DNA: TGCAGCGTTGGTGACAGGGGGTATACGCAGTATTTT.

The chain recombines TRBV6-5 with TRBJ1-5; no firm D call. Deletions cut 8 bases from V and 0 bases from J, with 8 bases between. The germline V gene has CDR1 MNHEY and CDR2 SVGAGI. CDR3 length equals 13 residues. CDR3 sequence: CASGLNSNQPQHF. The CDR3 DNA follows: TGTGCCAGCGGACTTAATAGCAATCAGCCCCAGCATTTT.

The rearrangement joins TRBV13 to TRBJ2-1, with 11 bases lining up with TRBD2. Losses at the gene ends were 5 bases for V and 7 bases for J; bases not matched to a gene: 7. CDR1 and CDR2 (germline): PRHDT, FYEKMQ (reference sequence). CDR3 length equals 15 residues. CDR3 sequence (DNA): TGTGCCAGCAGCCCAGGGACTAGCGGTGTGAATGAGCAGTTCTTC. Its protein product is CASSPGTSGVNEQFF.

The chain links TRBV7-6 to TRBJ1-2; D not resolved. The germline V gene encodes CDR1 SGHVS and CDR2 FNYEAQ. The CDR3 is 13 amino acids. Trimming removed 5 bases at V and 6 bases at J, with 13 bases between. CDR3 residues: CASSPGRADGYTF. In DNA form, the CDR3 reads TGTGCCAGCAGCCCCGGTAGGGCAGATGGCTACACCTTC.

J is TRBJ2-7 and V is TRBV6-5; D possibly corresponds to TRBD1 (5 bases). The CDR3 has 15 residues. From germline, CDR1 is MNHEY and CDR2 SVGAGI. The V gene lost 6 bases and the J gene lost 1 base, with 16 bases spanning the gap. The CDR3 nucleotides read TGTGCCAGCAGCCCTACGGACACGGTTTCCTACGAGCAGTACTTC. It codes for CASSPTDTVSYEQYF.

This chain links TRBV19 with TRBJ1-1; 8 positions agree with TRBD1. The CDR3 has 15 residues. CDR1 is LNHDA, CDR2 SQIVND, per germline (reference sequence). Losses at the gene ends were 1 base for V and 1 base for J; bases not matched to a gene: 2. The chain's CDR3 is CASSIVGTGNTEAFF. CDR3 DNA: TGTGCCAGTAGTATAGTGGGGACAGGGAACACTGAAGCTTTCTTT. Full variable domain (remainder filled in from reference TRBV19 and TRBJ1-1): DGGITQSPKYLFRKEGQNVTLSCEQNLNHDAMYWYRQDPGQGLRLIYYSQIVNDFQKGDIAEGYSVSREKKESFPLTVTSAQKNPTAFYLCASSIVGTGNTEAFFGQGTRLTVV.

The DNA for the CDR3 is TGTGCCAGCAGCTTTAGATCCGAGGACGAGCAGTACTTC. It codes for CASSFRSEDEQYF. The chain has TRBV7-8 and TRBJ2-7; D is ambiguous. There are 13 residues in the CDR3. CDR1 and CDR2 (germline): SGHVS, FQNEAQ. The ends were cut back, 3 bases at V and 5 bases at J, with 11 bases in the middle.

This chain links TRBV29-1 with TRBJ2-3; 11 nucleotides align to TRBD2. This CDR3 has 22 amino acids. V lost 0 bases, J lost 0 bases, and 20 bases stayed unmatched. Per germline, CDR1 SQVTM and CDR2 ANQGSEA. The CDR3 loop is CSVEDHGSGGVQLSSSTDTQYF. The DNA for the CDR3 is TGCAGCGTTGAAGATCATGGTAGCGGGGGGGTCCAGCTCTCCTCTAGCACAGATACGCAGTATTTT.

The chain combines TRBV10-2 with TRBJ2-7; D gene ambiguous. This CDR3 spans 12 amino acids. V gave up 7 bases and J gave up 3 bases, with 10 bases separating them. The V gene's germline CDR1 is WSHSY and CDR2 SAAADI. The CDR3 protein is CASTERNYEQYF. Written as DNA, the CDR3 is TGCGCCAGCACAGAGAGGAACTACGAGCAGTACTTC.

The chain couples TRBV30 to TRBJ2-5; D is uncertain. V gave up 4 bases and J gave up 11 bases, with 20 bases separating them. The CDR3 spans 13 residues. Germline assignment: CDR1 GTSNPN and CDR2 SVGIG (reference sequence). The CDR3 nucleotides read TGTGCCTGGACTCCTCCAGCTAGACCAGAGCAGTACTTC. It codes for CAWTPPARPEQYF.

This clone was picked up a small number of times. The CDR3 sequence: CSVEDGGAGTEAFF. The CDR3 DNA sequence: TGCAGCGTTGAAGACGGAGGGGCCGGCACTGAAGCTTTCTTT. V and J are TRBV29-1 and TRBJ1-1, with D possibly being TRBD1 (5 bases). The CDR3 is 14 amino acids. Germline CDR1 SQVTM, CDR2 ANQGSEA. V lost 0 bases and J 4 bases, leaving 12 bases between the germline ends.

The genes are TRBV7-8 and TRBJ1-2; D is possibly TRBD1 (5 bases). The CDR3 length is 12 residues. Trimming stripped 5 bases from V and 6 bases from J, with 10 bases between. Per the germline V gene, CDR1 is SGHVS and CDR2 is FQNEAQ. In DNA, the CDR3 is TGTGCCAGCAGCCCCGGGACCGATGGCTACACCTTC. This translates into CASSPGTDGYTF.

J is TRBJ2-3 and V is TRBV7-2, with 10 bases fitting TRBD2. This CDR3 has 17 residues. V was clipped by 1 base and J by 4 bases; unmatched bases: 8. Germline V gene data show CDR1 as SGHTA and CDR2 as FQGNSA. The DNA of the CDR3 is TGTGCCAGCAGCTTAGAGGCGAGAAGCGGGGGGGCAGATACGCAGTATTTT. It translates to CASSLEARSGGADTQYF.

The chain recombines TRBV29-1 with TRBJ1-1; TRBD1 might be the D (6 bases). V was trimmed by 6 bases and J by 3 bases, leaving 11 bases between them. Germline V gene sequence: CDR1 SQVTM, CDR2 ANQGSEA. The CDR3 sequence is 12 residues long. CDR3 in amino acids: CSVPKGDTEAFF. The CDR3, as DNA: TGCAGCGTCCCCAAGGGGGACACTGAAGCTTTCTTT.

The gene calls are TRBV7-9 and TRBJ2-1, with D perhaps TRBD2 (6 bases). Trimming removed 4 bases at V and 6 bases at J, with 19 bases between. This CDR3 has 16 amino acids. Germline V gene lookup returns CDR1 SEHNR and CDR2 FQNEAQ (reference sequence). The CDR3 reads CASSSTTTGAFNEQFF. CDR3 sequence (DNA): TGTGCCAGCAGCTCGACGACCACGGGAGCTTTCAATGAGCAGTTCTTC.

This clone showed up just a few times. The genes are TRBV7-2 and TRBJ2-3; no clear D. Trimming cost V 4 bases and J 2 bases, with 7 bases left between them. This CDR3 contains 13 residues. Per the germline V gene, CDR1 is SGHTA and CDR2 is FQGNSA. CDR3 nucleotide sequence: TGTGCCAGCAGCTCCATTACCACAGATACGCAGTATTTT. Amino acid sequence: CASSSITTDTQYF.

The chain links TRBV13 to TRBJ1-1, with D possibly matching TRBD1 (5 bases). Trimming stripped 3 bases from V and 7 bases from J, with 15 bases between. Per the germline V gene, CDR1 is PRHDT and CDR2 is FYEKMQ (reference sequence). The CDR3 is 14 amino acids. The CDR3 DNA is TGTGCCAGCAGCTTCCTAGGGGTCTCTCTTGAAGCTTTCTTT. Translating it yields CASSFLGVSLEAFF.

This sequence joins TRBV5-1 and TRBJ2-5; the D gene is possibly TRBD1 (5 bases). Trimming took 2 bases from V and 2 from J, leaving 7 bases between them. Germline CDR1 and CDR2: SGHRS and YFSETQ. CDR3 length equals 13 residues. In nucleotides, the CDR3 is TGCGCCAGCAGCTTCAGGGTTCAAGAGACCCAGTACTTC. It yields the protein CASSFRVQETQYF.

Points on this clone: The identical CDR3 is also encoded by other nucleotide sequences in the sample. This chain uses TRBV7-9 with TRBJ2-7; D may be TRBD1 (5 bases). Germline CDR1 and CDR2: SEHNR and FQNEAQ (reference sequence). This CDR3 has 12 residues. V shed 6 bases and J shed 3 bases, with 9 bases lying between them. In DNA, the CDR3 is TGTGCCAGCAGTCTAGGGGTCTACGAGCAGTACTTC. This encodes CASSLGVYEQYF. The variable domain in full, with the rest retrieved from reference TRBV7-9 and TRBJ2-7, is DTGVSQNPRHKITKRGQNVTFRCDPISEHNRLYWYRQTLGQGPEFLTYFQNEAQLEKSRLLSDRFSAERPKGSFSTLEIQRTEQGDSAMYLCASSLGVYEQYFGPGTRLTVT.

This clone was found once. The V gene is TRBV1, the J gene TRBJ2-6; the tabulated D call, TRBD1, remains unverified against the DNA. TRBV1 is a listed pseudogene. This CDR3 is 18 amino acids long. CDR3 nucleotides: TGCACCAGCAGCCTCAGTGGTTTGTGCACAAGTCGGGCCAACGTCCTGACTTTC. This translates into CTSSLSGLCTSRANVLTF.

This clone was recorded only once. V usage is TRBV4-1 and J usage is TRBJ1-4; weak D call: TRBD1 (5 bases). CDR3 length: 16 residues. CDR1 and CDR2 (germline): MGHRA, YSYEKL. V was pared by 0 bases and J by 3 bases, with 11 bases between. This CDR3 reads CASSQEGSGSNEKLFF. The CDR3 coding sequence is TGCGCCAGCAGCCAAGAAGGTTCAGGGTCTAATGAAAAACTGTTTTTT.

The chain has TRBV9 and TRBJ2-2, with D unclear. The CDR3 extends over 16 amino acids. V was trimmed by 0 bases and J by 0 bases, leaving 9 bases between them. CDR1 is SGDLS, CDR2 YYNGEE, per germline. CDR3 in DNA: TGTGCCAGCAGCGTAGAGGCGGTCACGAACACCGGGGAGCTGTTTTTT. Translation gives CASSVEAVTNTGELFF.

J is TRBJ2-1 and V is TRBV13; 11 bases are shared with TRBD2. The CDR3 loop spans 15 amino acids. J was trimmed by 3 bases and V by 5 bases; bases with no gene match: 3. Per the germline V gene, CDR1 is PRHDT and CDR2 is FYEKMQ (reference sequence). The CDR3 region is CASSRLAGGYNEQFF. DNA for the CDR3: TGTGCCAGCAGCCGTCTAGCGGGGGGCTACAATGAGCAGTTCTTC.

The V gene is TRBV9, the J gene TRBJ2-1, with 11 nucleotides matching TRBD2. Trimming took 4 bases from V and 6 from J; bases not matched to a gene: 6. This CDR3 has 15 amino acids. Germline assignment: CDR1 SGDLS and CDR2 YYNGEE. CDR3 DNA: TGTGCCAGCAGCCTCCTAGCGGGGGGCGTCAATGAGCAGTTCTTC. Protein sequence: CASSLLAGGVNEQFF.

This clone showed up just a few times. V is TRBV7-8 and J is TRBJ2-5; 10 bases match TRBD2. Germline CDR1 SGHVS, CDR2 FQNEAQ. This CDR3 comprises 14 residues. Unmatched junction bases numbered 0, after V lost 1 base and J lost 4 bases. The CDR3: CASSLGTSGETQYF. The CDR3 DNA reads TGTGCCAGCAGCTTAGGGACTAGCGGAGAGACCCAGTACTTC.

This chain links TRBV5-1 with TRBJ2-7; D remains ambiguous. Trimming took off 0 bases at V and 2 bases at J, with 6 bases between the two ends. There are 13 residues in the CDR3. CDR1 is SGHRS and CDR2 is YFSETQ in the germline V gene. The CDR3 DNA follows: TGCGCCAGCAGCTTGGGCGGAACCTACGAGCAGTACTTC. Protein sequence: CASSLGGTYEQYF. The variable domain in full, completed from reference TRBV5-1 and TRBJ2-7, reads KAGVTQTPRYLIKTRGQQVTLSCSPISGHRSVSWYQQTPGQGLQFLFEYFSETQRNKGNFPGRFSGRQFSNSRSEMNVSTLELGDSALYLCASSLGGTYEQYFGPGTRLTVT.

This clone came up once. The rearrangement uses TRBV7-9 and TRBJ2-5; either TRBD1 or TRBD2 may supply D (6 bases each). The CDR3 sequence is 16 residues long. Trimming removed 5 bases at V and 6 bases at J, with 22 bases between. Germline CDR1 is SEHNR and CDR2 is FQNEAQ (reference sequence). CDR3 sequence reads: CASSARGSGARKTQYF. The CDR3 nucleotides read TGTGCCAGCAGCGCCCGGGGGTCGGGGGCGCGAAAGACCCAGTACTTC.

The sample holds one count of this clone. The chain joins TRBV27 to TRBJ1-2; D possibly corresponds to TRBD1 (5 bases). Germline CDR1 is MNHEY and CDR2 is SMNVEV (reference sequence). This CDR3 contains 15 residues. The V end lost 3 bases, the J end lost 5 bases, and 16 bases lay between the germline ends. CDR3 region: CASSLGAGTDYGYTF. CDR3 nucleotides: TGTGCCAGCAGTTTGGGCGCCGGGACGGATTATGGCTACACCTTC.

V is TRBV4-1 and J is TRBJ2-7; D is uncertain. From germline, CDR1 is MGHRA and CDR2 YSYEKL. V gave up 0 bases and J gave up 4 bases, with 13 bases separating them. The length of the CDR3 is 15 residues. CDR3 protein: CASSQDRSVPYEQYF. CDR3 sequence (DNA): TGCGCCAGCAGCCAAGATCGATCTGTACCATACGAGCAGTACTTC.

The chain uses TRBV9 and TRBJ2-5, with TRBD1 matching over 8 bases. This CDR3 spans 15 amino acids. CDR1 and CDR2 (germline): SGDLS, YYNGEE. V gave up 3 bases and J gave up 2 bases; unmatched junction bases: 6. The CDR3 DNA follows: TGTGCCAGCAGCGCGGGACAGGCCCAACAAGAGACCCAGTACTTC. Translated: CASSAGQAQQETQYF.

This chain uses TRBV7-9 with TRBJ2-2; 7 bases match TRBD1. The germline CDR1 and CDR2 sequences are SEHNR and FQNEAQ (reference sequence). V was clipped by 7 bases and J by 0 bases; unmatched bases: 14. The CDR3 has 18 residues. CDR3 nucleotide sequence: TGTGCCAGCATGCTCGACCGTCGGGACAGACCGAACACCGGGGAGCTGTTTTTT. Translated: CASMLDRRDRPNTGELFF.